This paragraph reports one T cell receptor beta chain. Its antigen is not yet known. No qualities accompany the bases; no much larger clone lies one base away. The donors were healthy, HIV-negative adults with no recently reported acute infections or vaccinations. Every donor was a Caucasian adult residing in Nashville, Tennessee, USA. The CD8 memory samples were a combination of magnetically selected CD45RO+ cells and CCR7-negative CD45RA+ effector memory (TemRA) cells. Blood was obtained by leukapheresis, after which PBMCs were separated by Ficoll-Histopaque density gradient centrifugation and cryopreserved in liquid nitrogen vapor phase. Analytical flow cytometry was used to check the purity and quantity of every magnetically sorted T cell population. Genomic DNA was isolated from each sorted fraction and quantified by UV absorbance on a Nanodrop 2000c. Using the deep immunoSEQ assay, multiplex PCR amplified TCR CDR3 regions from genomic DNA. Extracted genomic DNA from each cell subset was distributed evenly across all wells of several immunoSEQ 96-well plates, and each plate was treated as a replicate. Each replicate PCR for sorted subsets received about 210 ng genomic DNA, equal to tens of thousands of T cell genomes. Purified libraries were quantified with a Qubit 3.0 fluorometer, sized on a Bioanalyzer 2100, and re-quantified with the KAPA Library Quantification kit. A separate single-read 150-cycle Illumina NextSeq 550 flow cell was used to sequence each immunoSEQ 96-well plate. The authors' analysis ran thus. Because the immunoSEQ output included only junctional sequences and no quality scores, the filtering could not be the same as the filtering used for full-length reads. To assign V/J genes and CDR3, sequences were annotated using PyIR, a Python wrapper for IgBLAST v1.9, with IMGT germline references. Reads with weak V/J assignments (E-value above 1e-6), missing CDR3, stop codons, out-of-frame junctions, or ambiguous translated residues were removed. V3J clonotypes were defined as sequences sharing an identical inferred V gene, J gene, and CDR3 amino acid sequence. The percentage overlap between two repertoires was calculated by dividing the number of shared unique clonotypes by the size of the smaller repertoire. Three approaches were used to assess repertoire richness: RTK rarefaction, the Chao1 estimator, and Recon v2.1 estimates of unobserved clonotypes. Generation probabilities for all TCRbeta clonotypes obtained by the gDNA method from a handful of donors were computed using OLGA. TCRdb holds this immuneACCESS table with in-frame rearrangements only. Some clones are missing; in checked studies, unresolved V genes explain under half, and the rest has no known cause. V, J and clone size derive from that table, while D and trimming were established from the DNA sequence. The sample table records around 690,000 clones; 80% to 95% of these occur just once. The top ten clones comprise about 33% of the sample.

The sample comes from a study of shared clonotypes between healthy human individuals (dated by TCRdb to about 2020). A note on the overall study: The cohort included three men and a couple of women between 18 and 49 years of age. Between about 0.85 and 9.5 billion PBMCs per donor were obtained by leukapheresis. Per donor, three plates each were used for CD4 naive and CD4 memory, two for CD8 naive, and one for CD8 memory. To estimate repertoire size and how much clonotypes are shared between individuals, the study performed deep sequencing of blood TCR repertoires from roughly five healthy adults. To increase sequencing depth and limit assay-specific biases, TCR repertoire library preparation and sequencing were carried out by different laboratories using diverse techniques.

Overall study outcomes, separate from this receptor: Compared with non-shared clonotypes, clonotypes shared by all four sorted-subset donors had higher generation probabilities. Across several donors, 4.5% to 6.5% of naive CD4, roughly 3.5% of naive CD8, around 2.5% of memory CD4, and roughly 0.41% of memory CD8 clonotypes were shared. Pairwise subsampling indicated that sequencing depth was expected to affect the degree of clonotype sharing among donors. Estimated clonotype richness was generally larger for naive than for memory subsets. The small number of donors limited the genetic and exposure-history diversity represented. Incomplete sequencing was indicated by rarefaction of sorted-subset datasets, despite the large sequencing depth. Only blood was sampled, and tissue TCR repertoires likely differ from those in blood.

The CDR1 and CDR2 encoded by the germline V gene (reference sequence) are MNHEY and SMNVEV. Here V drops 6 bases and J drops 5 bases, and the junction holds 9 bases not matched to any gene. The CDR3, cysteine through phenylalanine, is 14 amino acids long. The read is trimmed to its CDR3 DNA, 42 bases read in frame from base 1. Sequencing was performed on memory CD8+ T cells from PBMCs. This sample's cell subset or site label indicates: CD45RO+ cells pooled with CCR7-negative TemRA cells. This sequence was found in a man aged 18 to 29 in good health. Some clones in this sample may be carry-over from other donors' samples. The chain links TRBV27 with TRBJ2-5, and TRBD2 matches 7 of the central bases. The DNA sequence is TGTGCCAGCAGGGTCCGCGGGAGCGCTGAGACCCAGTACTTC. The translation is CASRVRGSAETQYF.